The clone carrying this TCR beta chain has a handful of counts. Other DNA sequences in this sample translate to the same CDR3. Profiling relied on immunoSEQ multiplex PCR, and the TCRdb table lists in-frame clones only, not all of them. Of about 250,000 clones listed, roughly nine tenths are singletons. This sample was included in a study of blood T cell repertoires in COVID-19. Overall study: COVID-19 samples, acute and convalescent, were from the United States, Italy and Spain.

The germline V gene has CDR1 SGHTA and CDR2 FQGTGA. CDR3 length: 13 residues. V lost 1 base, J lost 3 bases, and 0 bases stayed unmatched. This clonotype originated in a woman between 45 and 60 years old who had recovered from COVID-19. The sample was PBMCs or T cells enriched from blood (not recorded which). The chain has TRBV7-3 and TRBJ2-7; 7 bases line up with TRBD2. The CDR3: CASSLREGYEQYF. The DNA for the CDR3 is TGTGCCAGCAGCTTAAGGGAGGGCTACGAGCAGTACTTC.